Following are 5 T cell receptor beta chains from one sample sequenced in a study of cytomegalovirus exposure and HLA in healthy donors. The repertoire was sequenced with immunoSEQ multiplex PCR; TCRdb's copy has only in-frame clones and lacks some. The table lists some 250,000 clones, almost 90% of them singletons, with under 0.4% in the top ten. Sequencing was carried out using PBMCs. The receptors come from a woman aged 18-30 years in good health and CMV-seronegative.

The chain has TRBV6-4 and TRBJ2-3, with 8 positions matching TRBD2. CDR1 and CDR2 from the germline V gene are MRHNA and SNTAGT. With V trimmed by 0 bases and J by 7 bases, 6 bases remained unmatched. There are 15 residues in the CDR3. The CDR3 sequence: CASSDSAGGPYTQYF. CDR3 coding DNA: TGTGCCAGCAGTGACTCTGCGGGGGGCCCATATACGCAGTATTTT.

The CDR3 DNA follows: TGTGCCAGCAGCTCGGCGGCGGAGTACAATGAGCAGTTCTTC. Its protein is CASSSAAEYNEQFF. The rearrangement uses TRBV13 and TRBJ2-1; no clear D gene. The CDR3 extends over 14 amino acids. Per the germline V gene, CDR1 is PRHDT and CDR2 is FYEKMQ (reference sequence). The V end was cut by 4 bases, the J end by 4 bases, with 11 bases between.

This clone was observed once. The V and J genes are TRBV27 and TRBJ1-1, with D perhaps matching TRBD1 (5 bases). Trimming stripped 3 bases from V and 5 bases from J, with 13 bases between. The CDR3 has 14 amino acids. Germline V lookup: CDR1 MNHEY, CDR2 SMNVEV (reference sequence). CDR3 nucleotides: TGTGCCAGCAGTTTGGAGGGGTCGGGGACTGAAGCTTTCTTT. As protein: CASSLEGSGTEAFF.

This chain uses TRBV10-2 with TRBJ2-1; D may be TRBD2 (6 bases). The CDR3 runs 11 residues. V shed 8 bases and J shed 8 bases, with 10 bases lying between them. From germline, CDR1 is WSHSY and CDR2 SAAADI. DNA of the CDR3: TGCGCCAGCGGGACTTGGGATGAGCAGTTCTTC. Protein sequence: CASGTWDEQFF.

The chain joins TRBV6-5 to TRBJ2-3, with TRBD2 identical over 8 bases. J lost 6 bases, V lost 5 bases, and 7 bases had no gene match. The V gene's germline CDR1 is MNHEY and CDR2 SVGAGI. The CDR3 extends over 14 amino acids. CDR3 bases: TGTGCCAGCAGTCCCGGGGGGGTGGAGGATACGCAGTATTTT. This translates into CASSPGGVEDTQYF.